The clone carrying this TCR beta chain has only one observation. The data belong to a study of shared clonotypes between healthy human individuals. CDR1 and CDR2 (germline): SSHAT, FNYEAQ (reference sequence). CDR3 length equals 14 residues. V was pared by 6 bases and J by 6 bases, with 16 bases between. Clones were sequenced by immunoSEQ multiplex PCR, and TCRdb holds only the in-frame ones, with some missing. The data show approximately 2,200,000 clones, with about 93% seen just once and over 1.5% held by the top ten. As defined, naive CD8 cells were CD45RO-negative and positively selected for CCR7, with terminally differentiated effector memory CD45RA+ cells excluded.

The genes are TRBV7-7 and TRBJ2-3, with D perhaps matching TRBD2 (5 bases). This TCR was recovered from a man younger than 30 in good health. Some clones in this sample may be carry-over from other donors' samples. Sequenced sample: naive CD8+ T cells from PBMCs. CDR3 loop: CASSQRGLHDTQYF. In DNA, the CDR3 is TGTGCCAGCAGTCAACGGGGTCTGCACGATACGCAGTATTTT.